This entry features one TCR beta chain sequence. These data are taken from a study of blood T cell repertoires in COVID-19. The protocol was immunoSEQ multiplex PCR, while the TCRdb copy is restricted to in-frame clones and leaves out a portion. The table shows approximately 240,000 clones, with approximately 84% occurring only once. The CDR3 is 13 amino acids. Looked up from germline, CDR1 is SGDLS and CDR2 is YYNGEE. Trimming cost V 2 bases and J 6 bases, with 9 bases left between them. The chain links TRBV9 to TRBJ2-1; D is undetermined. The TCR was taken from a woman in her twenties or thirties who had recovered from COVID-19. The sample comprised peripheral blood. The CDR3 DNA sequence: TGTGCCAGCAGCGTTTCCGGTTTCAATGAGCAGTTCTTC. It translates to CASSVSGFNEQFF.